A selection of T cell receptor beta chains follows, all from one sample in a study of cytomegalovirus exposure and HLA in healthy donors. TCRdb keeps only in-frame clones here, not all; method: immunoSEQ multiplex PCR. The sample has tens of thousands of clones; around four fifths are singletons. The sample comprised PBMCs. Receptors were obtained from a man younger than 40 in good health and CMV-seronegative. The CDR3 runs from the conserved cysteine through the conserved F or W. Each record gives: D gene, V gene, J gene, clone size, CDR3 DNA, CDR3 protein. D genes are given only for firm matches. The size of a clone is reported for some rows only, either as once, few or many, or as a class for expanded clones.

TRBD1	TRBV10-3	TRBJ1-4	NA	TGTGCCATCAGTGCAGGGACAGGGGACTTGGAGTACAATGAAAAACTGTTTTTT	CAISAGTGDLEYNEKLFF
NA	TRBV7-9	TRBJ1-1	NA	TGTGCCAGCAGCTTAAGAGACTTCCTTGAAGCTTTCTTT	CASSLRDFLEAFF
NA	TRBV28	TRBJ2-7	once	TGTGCCAGCACCCCGCTGCAGGGGCTGGGTGAGCAGTACTTC	CASTPLQGLGEQYF
NA	TRBV7-2	TRBJ1-5	NA	TGTGCCAGCAGCCCGCGTCCACAGGTTCGGGTTAGCAATCAGCCCCAGCATTTT	CASSPRPQVRVSNQPQHF
NA	TRBV11-2	TRBJ1-5	NA	TGTGCCAGCAGCCGCTCGCGGAATAGCAATCAGCCCCAGCATTTT	CASSRSRNSNQPQHF
TRBD1	TRBV6-6	TRBJ2-3	NA	TGTGCCAGCAGACTCGGACAGGGGACAGATACGCAGTATTTT	CASRLGQGTDTQYF
NA	TRBV5-1	TRBJ1-2	few	TGCGCCAGCAGCCTAGATGCACTGGCGGATGGCTACACCTTC	CASSLDALADGYTF
TRBD1	TRBV7-8	TRBJ1-2	NA	TGTGCCAGCAGCCCAGATGGGACAGCACCCTATGGCTACACCTTC	CASSPDGTAPYGYTF
TRBD1	TRBV7-8	TRBJ2-3	NA	TGTGCCAGCAGCTTCCGGGACAGGGGAGATACGCAGTATTTT	CASSFRDRGDTQYF
NA	TRBV9	TRBJ1-6	NA	TGTGCCAGCAGCGTAGAAAGTCTAAATTCACCCCTCCACTTT	CASSVESLNSPLHF
NA	TRBV5-6	TRBJ1-2	NA	TGTGCCAGCAGCTTCCCTCAGGGCGATGGCTACACCTTC	CASSFPQGDGYTF
TRBD2	TRBV12-5	TRBJ2-2	once	TGTGCTAGTGGAGATGGGACTAGCGGGAGTATGAGGACCGGGGAGCTGTTTTTT	CASGDGTSGSMRTGELFF
NA	TRBV4-2	TRBJ2-5	NA	TGTGCCAGCAGCCAAGATTGGGCGGGATGGCAAGAGACCCAGTACTTC	CASSQDWAGWQETQYF
NA	TRBV7-9	TRBJ2-3	NA	TGTGCCAGCAGCGGTCCGGGGGGCGGTGGAGATACGCAGTATTTT	CASSGPGGGGDTQYF
TRBD1	TRBV4-1	TRBJ1-1	NA	TGCGCCAGCAGCCAAGGACAGGGGGTTAGGATTGAAGCTTTCTTT	CASSQGQGVRIEAFF
NA	TRBV10-3	TRBJ2-3	NA	TGTGCCATCAGGGGAGGGGGTAGCGGCACAGATACGCAGTATTTT	CAIRGGGSGTDTQYF
TRBD1	TRBV5-1	TRBJ2-6	NA	TGCGCCAGCACCCGTGAGGGGGCGGGTGGGGCCAACGTCCTGACTTTC	CASTREGAGGANVLTF
TRBD2	TRBV5-1	TRBJ2-5	NA	TGCGCCAGCAGCGAAGGGACTAGCGGGCTCGTGGAGACCCAGTACTTC	CASSEGTSGLVETQYF
TRBD2	TRBV7-2	TRBJ2-1	NA	TGTGCCAGCAGCCCCAGACTAGCGGGGGAGTACAATGAGCAGTTCTTC	CASSPRLAGEYNEQFF
TRBD1	TRBV7-9	TRBJ1-3	NA	TGTGCCAGCAGGTCGACGGACAGGGATAATAGAAACACCATATATTTT	CASRSTDRDNRNTIYF
NA	TRBV4-1	TRBJ1-1	NA	TGCGCCAGCAGCCCCAGGACCGTCCCCGACGGGGGCACTGAAGCTTTCTTT	CASSPRTVPDGGTEAFF
NA	TRBV9	TRBJ1-6	NA	TGTGCCAGCAGCGCAGGGAATTCACCCCTCCACTTT	CASSAGNSPLHF
TRBD1	TRBV5-1	TRBJ1-2	NA	TGCGCCAGCAGCCGACAGACAGGGTATTACGATGGCTACACCTTC	CASSRQTGYYDGYTF
TRBD2	TRBV11-2	TRBJ2-3	NA	TGTGCCAGCAGCTTATTCAGGCTAGCGGGGGAGCTATACACAGATACGCAGTATTTT	CASSLFRLAGELYTDTQYF
NA	TRBV6-5	TRBJ2-1	NA	TGTGCCAGCAGGAAAGGACTTAGCTCCTACAATGAGCAGTTCTTC	CASRKGLSSYNEQFF
TRBD1	TRBV6-5	TRBJ2-2	many	TGTGCCAGCAGTTCCGGACAGGGGGCGCCCGGGGAGCTGTTTTTT	CASSSGQGAPGELFF
TRBD1	TRBV7-9	TRBJ1-2	NA	TGTGCCAGCAGCTTAGCCGGACAGGGCTCTCCTGGCTACACCTTC	CASSLAGQGSPGYTF
TRBD1	TRBV27	TRBJ2-7	NA	TGTGCCAGCAGCCCGGGACAGAACCTATACGAGCAGTACTTC	CASSPGQNLYEQYF
NA	TRBV6-4	TRBJ2-3	NA	TGTGCCAGCAGTGACCGACTAGATAGCACAGATACGCAGTATTTT	CASSDRLDSTDTQYF
NA	TRBV18	TRBJ2-3	NA	TGTGCCAGCTCACCAAACAGGGCAAGCACAGATACGCAGTATTTT	CASSPNRASTDTQYF
NA	TRBV18	TRBJ2-7	NA	TGTGCCAGCTCACCAGGAGGGACCTACGAGCAGTACTTC	CASSPGGTYEQYF
NA	TRBV19	TRBJ1-4	NA	TGTGCCAGTGCCGGAGAGAATGAAAAACTGTTTTTT	CASAGENEKLFF
NA	TRBV25-1	TRBJ1-5	few	TGTGCCAGCAGTGACAACAGGGTCAGTCAGCCCCAGCATTTT	CASSDNRVSQPQHF
TRBD1	TRBV7-7	TRBJ2-1	once	TGTGCTAGCAGCCACCGACAGGGTCCCGATGAGCAGTTCTTC	CASSHRQGPDEQFF
NA	TRBV4-3	TRBJ1-2	NA	TGCGCCAGCAGCCAAGACAGTGGGGCGTTAGTCTATGGCTACACCTTC	CASSQDSGALVYGYTF
TRBD1	TRBV27	TRBJ2-7	NA	TGTGCCAGCAGTCTCCGTGGACAGGCCCCAATTACTTCCTACGAGCAGTACTTC	CASSLRGQAPITSYEQYF
TRBD2	TRBV5-1	TRBJ2-5	NA	TGCGCCAGCAGCTTGATAGCGGGGAAGGGAGAGACCCAGTACTTC	CASSLIAGKGETQYF
NA	TRBV27	TRBJ2-2	NA	TGTGCCAGCAGTTCAACCGGGGAGCTGTTTTTT	CASSSTGELFF
TRBD2	TRBV5-6	TRBJ2-2	NA	TGTGCCAGCAGCTCACCTAGCGGGGGGAACGGGGAGCTGTTTTTT	CASSSPSGGNGELFF
NA	TRBV9	TRBJ2-2	NA	TGTGCCAGCAGCGCGGGGAATTCCGGGGAGCTGTTTTTT	CASSAGNSGELFF
NA	TRBV4-2	TRBJ1-5	NA	TGTGCCAGCAGCCAATCGGCCAGGGGTATGAGCAATCAGCCCCAGCATTTT	CASSQSARGMSNQPQHF
NA	TRBV28	TRBJ1-3	NA	TGTGCCAGCACAATTACAGGGCTCTCTGGAAACACCATATATTTT	CASTITGLSGNTIYF
NA	TRBV29-1	TRBJ2-5	NA	TGCAGCGTTGTAGGACATTGGGGCGAGACCCAGTACTTC	CSVVGHWGETQYF